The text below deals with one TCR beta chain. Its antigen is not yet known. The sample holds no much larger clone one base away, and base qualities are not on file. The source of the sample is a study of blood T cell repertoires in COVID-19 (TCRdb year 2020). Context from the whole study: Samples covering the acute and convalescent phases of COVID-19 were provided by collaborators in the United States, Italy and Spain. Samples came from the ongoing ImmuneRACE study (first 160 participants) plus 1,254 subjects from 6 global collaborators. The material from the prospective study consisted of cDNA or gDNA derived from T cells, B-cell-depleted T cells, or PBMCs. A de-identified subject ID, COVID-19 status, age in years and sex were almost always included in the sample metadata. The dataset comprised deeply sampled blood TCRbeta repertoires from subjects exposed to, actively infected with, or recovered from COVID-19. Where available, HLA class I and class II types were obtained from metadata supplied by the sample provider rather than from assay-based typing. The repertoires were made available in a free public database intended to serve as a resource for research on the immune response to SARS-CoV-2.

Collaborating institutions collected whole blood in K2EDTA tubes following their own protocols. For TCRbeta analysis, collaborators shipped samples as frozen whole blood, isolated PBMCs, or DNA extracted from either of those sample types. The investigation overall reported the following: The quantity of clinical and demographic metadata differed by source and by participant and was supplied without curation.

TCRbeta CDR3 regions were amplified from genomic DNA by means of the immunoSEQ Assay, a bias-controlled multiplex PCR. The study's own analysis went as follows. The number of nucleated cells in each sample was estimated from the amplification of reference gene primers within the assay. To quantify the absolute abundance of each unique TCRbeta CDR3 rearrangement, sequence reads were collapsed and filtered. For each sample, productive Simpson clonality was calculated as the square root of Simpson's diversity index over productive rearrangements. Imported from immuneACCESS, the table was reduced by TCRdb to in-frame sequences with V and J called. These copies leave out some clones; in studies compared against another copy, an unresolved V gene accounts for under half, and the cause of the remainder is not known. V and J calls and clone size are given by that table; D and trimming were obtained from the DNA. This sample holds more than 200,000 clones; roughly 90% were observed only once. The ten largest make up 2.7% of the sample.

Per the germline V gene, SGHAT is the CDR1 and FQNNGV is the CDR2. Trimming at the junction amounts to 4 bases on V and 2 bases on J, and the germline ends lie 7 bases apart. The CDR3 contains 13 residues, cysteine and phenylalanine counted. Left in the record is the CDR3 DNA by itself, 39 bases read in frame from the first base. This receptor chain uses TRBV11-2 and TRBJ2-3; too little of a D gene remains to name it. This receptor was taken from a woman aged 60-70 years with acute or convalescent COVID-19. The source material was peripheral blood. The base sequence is TGTGCCAGCAGCTCCACAAACACAGATACGCAGTATTTT. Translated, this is CASSSTNTDTQYF.